Listed below are T cell receptor beta chains from one sample, sequenced in a study of identical twins. TCRdb re-called the 5' RACE reads through MiXCR, storing one row per CDR3 protein. Among 400,000 to 550,000 distinct CDR3 sequences, about 20% were seen once, and the ten largest hold about 0.99%. The sample was also linked to a second study, of T cells expressing NK-cell markers.

Sequencing was done on a sample of CD4+ T cells sorted from blood. These receptor sequences come from a young woman in good health. The conserved cysteine and the conserved F or W are not part of the CDR3 here. Each record gives: V gene, CDR3 protein.

TRBV7-9 | ASSVQGGGYNEQF
TRBV7-6 | ASSLFGHSGGTDEQF
TRBV5-1 | ASSRDRPEETQY
TRBV6-1 | ASSPGQVDEKLF
TRBV5-1 | ASSFSGLPYEQY
TRBV6-5 | ASSYNPGYEQY
TRBV2 | ASRAGTGNEAF
TRBV28 | ASRPDGGELF
TRBV5-1 | ASSLLAGVDGYT
TRBV20-1 | SAPGESTYEQY
TRBV3-1 | ASSSTFYEQY
TRBV24-1 | ATSDSGANYGYT
TRBV9 | ASSVVGFTDTQY
TRBV6-4 | ASGAGSGELF
TRBV10-3 | AISPGGGVSTDTQY
TRBV20-1 | SALPGAGEQY
TRBV4-1 | ASSQGRGLAGYEQF
TRBV20-1 | SARAGSYQETQY
TRBV29-1 | SVPDQTTEAF
TRBV20-1 | SARGKVGGTDTQY
TRBV6-2/TRBV6-3 | ASSAGGLSTGELF
TRBV7-2 | ASGLAGGVYNEQF
TRBV5-1 | ASRREYEQF
TRBV4-2 | ASSQDGGNEQF
TRBV21-1 | ASSYSGDAPTPELY
TRBV20-1 | SAEKRGQETQY
TRBV20-1 | SAKTWGRGTDTQY
TRBV6-2/TRBV6-3 | ASSSDLAGGSNEQF
TRBV4-3 | ASSPGDRGGGTDTQY
TRBV7-9 | ASSLIRKGARTGELF
TRBV18 | ASSPQGTGGSYEQY
TRBV27 | ASRVGNYNEQF
TRBV29-1 | SVIRADGYT
TRBV5-1 | ASSRPGQGSYEQY
TRBV12-3/TRBV12-4 | ASILSVGGSLY
TRBV12-3/TRBV12-4 | ASTPPGQGDEQF
TRBV5-1 | ASTPPGHQNTEAF
TRBV12-3/TRBV12-4 | ASSKRTSGGNEQF
TRBV3-1 | ASSQEVGSYGYT
TRBV11-2 | ASSFSSNEYYEQY
TRBV20-1 | SVIDRGWTDTQY
TRBV27 | ASSLWGAAYIEQF
TRBV29-1 | SVERQYEGETQY
TRBV5-1 | ASTKRQGENTEAF
TRBV10-3 | AISDGAGGPPHNEQF
TRBV11-2 | ASSSSWARTEAF
TRBV29-1 | SVVFPLGQGIHEQY
TRBV29-1 | SVEVDRARRNTIY
TRBV12-3/TRBV12-4 | ASSGTGKWITYEQY
TRBV27 | ASKQALGETQY
TRBV9 | ASSVVGSSEQY
TRBV7-9 | ASSPTQTSGNNEQF
TRBV5-1 | ASMRGPDSPLH
TRBV6-2/TRBV6-3 | ASSTGQGRTYEQY
TRBV5-1 | ASWAAWNTEAF
TRBV20-1 | SAAPPGPRYEQY
TRBV20-1 | SALSGNSPLH
TRBV7-9 | ASSPKTYYSEQF
TRBV12-3/TRBV12-4 | ASTRPGAPLH